A single T cell receptor (beta chain) is shown here with its context. These data are taken from a study of control samples from healthy donors and cancer patients. Assay used: immunoSEQ multiplex PCR; TCRdb lists only in-frame clones, some missing. The sample holds approximately 140,000 clones, more than 85% seen once. Germline CDR1 reads ENHRY; CDR2 reads SYGVKD. The CDR3 has 17 residues. The germline V and J ends were trimmed by 0 bases and 10 bases, with 24 bases remaining between them. The TCR comes from a man younger than 30 in good health. V and J are TRBV10-3 and TRBJ1-1, with a weak D call TRBD1 (5 bases). The specimen sequenced was blood. The CDR3 nucleotides are TGTGCCATCAGTGAGTCAACCCTTAAGATCGGGACTGAAGGAGCTTTCTTT. Translation: CAISESTLKIGTEGAFF.